Below, one T cell receptor beta chain is given with its context. This sample is part of a study of blood T cell repertoires in COVID-19. The CDR3 runs 15 residues. The germline gives CDR1 MNHEY, CDR2 SMNVEV (reference sequence). J lost 1 base, V lost 3 bases, and 1 base had no gene match. The data were produced by immunoSEQ multiplex PCR, yet TCRdb's version contains in-frame clones alone and is incomplete. The profile shows a few hundred thousand clones, over 65% of them singletons. Sequencing input: peripheral blood. This TCR derives from a human donor with acute or convalescent COVID-19. The donor label of this sample is uncertain. The chain links TRBV27 to TRBJ1-2; 11 bases are shared with TRBD1. The DNA of the CDR3 is TGTGCCAGCAGTTTGGACAGGGGGCATAACTATGGCTACACCTTC. It specifies CASSLDRGHNYGYTF.